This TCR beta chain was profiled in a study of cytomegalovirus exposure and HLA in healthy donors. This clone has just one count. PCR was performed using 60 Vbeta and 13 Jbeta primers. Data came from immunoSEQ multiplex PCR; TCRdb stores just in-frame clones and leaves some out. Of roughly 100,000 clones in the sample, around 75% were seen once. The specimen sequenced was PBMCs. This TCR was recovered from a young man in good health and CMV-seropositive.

The CDR3 loop reads CASSLTAGTGTRSPLHF. The CDR3 DNA reads TGTGCCAGCAGCTTAACAGCCGGGACAGGTACAAGGTCACCCCTCCACTTT. The chain couples TRBV5-5 to TRBJ1-6; 8 nucleotides line up with TRBD1. Germline CDR1 SGHKS, CDR2 YYEKEE (reference sequence). With 2 bases clipped from V and 10 bases from J, the junction kept 14 bases outside the gene matches. The CDR3 spans 17 residues. Supplemented by reference TRBV5-5 and TRBJ1-6, the full variable domain reads DAGVTQSPTHLIKTRGQQVTLRCSPISGHKSVSWYQQVLGQGPQFIFQYYEKEERGRGNFPDRFSARQFPNYSSELNVNALLLGDSALYLCASSLTAGTGTRSPLHFGNGTRLTVT.